The 8 T cell receptor beta chains presented below share a single source sample, sequenced in a study of CD8 T cells in ankylosing spondylitis (dated by TCRdb to 2016 to 2017). These receptors' targets are unknown. What the work shows at the level of the full study, not this receptor alone: Blood from ankylosing spondylitis patients appeared to be characterized by a TCR beta motif made up of under ten highly homologous amino acid variants.

The library was generated by 5' RACE. The reads were generated on an Illumina HiSeq 2500. TCRdb cleaned the public reads at Q25 with fastp, built clones with MiXCR and kept in-frame beta chains. CDR3 protein duplicates are merged, each entry listing the most common genes and DNA. For this sample the table gives fewer than 500,000 distinct CDR3 sequences, of which 26% were detected only once. The ten largest clones take up roughly 1% of the sample. Input material: blood, either unsorted or a sorted T cell fraction (not recorded which). The receptors were gathered from a male donor with ankylosing spondylitis.

This clonotype was counted a few times. The chain has TRBV29-1 and TRBJ1-1; tentatively, D is TRBD1 (6 bases). V shed 7 bases and J shed 0 bases, with 9 bases lying between them. The V gene's germline CDR1 is SQVTM and CDR2 ANQGSEA. The CDR3 runs to 12 residues. CDR3 coding DNA: TGCAGCGCCGGACAGTTGAACACTGAAGCTTTCTTT. Translating it yields CSAGQLNTEAFF.

This clonotype was seen only a few times. The chain has TRBV6-1 and TRBJ1-1; maybe TRBD1 (5 bases). The CDR3 has 13 residues. Germline V CDR1 and CDR2: MNHNS, SASEGT. Trimming removed 5 bases from V and 5 bases from J, with 12 bases in between. CDR3 DNA sequence: TGTGCCAGCAGTCAGGGCCGATGGACTGAAGCTTTCTTT. Its translation: CASSQGRWTEAFF.

The chain uses TRBV29-1 and TRBJ2-1; D is possibly TRBD1 (6 bases). In germline, CDR1 is SQVTM, CDR2 ANQGSEA. This CDR3 is built from 14 residues. V shed 5 bases and J shed 10 bases, with 21 bases lying between them. CDR3 coding DNA: TGCAGCGTTCACTTGGGACAACTAGGGGAGGAGCAGTTCTTC. Encoded protein: CSVHLGQLGEEQFF.

The rearrangement joins TRBV12-3 or TRBV12-4 to TRBJ1-2; possibly TRBD1 for D (6 bases). The length of the CDR3 is 16 residues. V lost 7 bases, J lost 7 bases, and 25 bases lay in between. In nucleotides, the CDR3 is TGTGCCAGCACCCCGAGGGATTGGGCAGGGGTAGGTGGCTACACCTTC. Translating gives CASTPRDWAGVGGYTF.

This clonotype has more than one count but fewer than ten. The chain is built from TRBV12-3 or TRBV12-4 and TRBJ1-2; D might be TRBD1 (5 bases). V shed 8 bases and J shed 7 bases, with 20 bases lying between them. There are 14 residues in the CDR3. In DNA form, the CDR3 reads TGTGCCAGCTTAAGGCTGGGGAAGAGGGGTGGCTACACCTTC. Its protein product is CASLRLGKRGGYTF.

The V and J genes are TRBV11-3 and TRBJ2-3, with D perhaps matching TRBD2 (6 bases). The CDR3 is 13 residues long. V was pared by 4 bases and J by 4 bases, with 9 bases between. Germline loops: CDR1 SGHNT, CDR2 YENEEA. The CDR3 reads CASSSGVADTQYF. CDR3 DNA sequence: TGTGCCAGCAGCTCGGGGGTCGCAGATACGCAGTATTTT.

This chain links TRBV3-1 with TRBJ1-6, with TRBD1 identical over 8 bases. Germline V gene data show CDR1 as LGHDT and CDR2 as YNNKEL (reference sequence). The CDR3 has 15 amino acids. Trimming at V came to 4 bases and at J to 7 bases, leaving 6 bases not matched to a gene. The CDR3 loop is CASSPVQGANSPLHF. The DNA for the CDR3 is TGTGCCAGCAGCCCGGTCCAGGGGGCGAATTCACCCCTCCACTTT.

The rearrangement links TRBV5-1 to TRBJ1-1; 7 nucleotides line up with TRBD1. CDR3 length equals 15 residues. Germline V lookup: CDR1 SGHRS, CDR2 YFSETQ. J gave up 2 bases and V 4 bases, and 8 bases lay outside the gene matches. CDR3: CASSINRGRNTEAFF. In DNA form, the CDR3 reads TGCGCCAGCAGCATCAACAGGGGCCGTAACACTGAAGCTTTCTTT.